Listed below are T cell receptor beta chains from one sample, sequenced in a study of T-cell memory formation after mild COVID-19. TCRdb re-analysed the 5' RACE reads in MiXCR, keeping a single row per CDR3 protein. The sample comprises about 430,000 distinct CDR3 sequences, 24% of which are singletons, and around 8.1% rests with the top ten. The sequencing sample was made of PBMCs or a T cell subset sorted from them (not recorded which). All receptors come from an adult woman who had mild COVID-19 (a few samples of this study predate the infection). Cell type and time point are not known. Each CDR3 is given with its conserved first and last residue. Each record gives: J gene, D gene, V gene, clone size, CDR3 protein, CDR3 DNA. A D gene is named only where the DNA matches it firmly. Some rows mark clone size as missing; the rest say once, few, many or name a class of expanded clone.

TRBJ2-5,TRBD2,TRBV5-5,few,CASSLRASGGLGVSEQETQYF,TGTGCCAGCAGCTTGAGGGCTAGCGGGGGGCTCGGGGTTTCGGAGCAAGAGACCCAGTACTTC
TRBJ2-5,NA,TRBV12-3/TRBV12-4,few,CASSLRPSRSEETQYF,TGTGCCAGCAGTTTACGCCCTTCCCGATCGGAAGAGACCCAGTACTTC
TRBJ1-1,NA,TRBV11-1,few,CASSPVRGQALLGMNTEAFF,TGTGCCAGCAGCCCAGTCCGGGGCCAGGCGCTCCTCGGAATGAACACTGAAGCTTTCTTT
TRBJ1-1,NA,TRBV29-1,many,CSVEGQTNTEAFF,TGCAGCGTTGAAGGACAGACGAACACTGAAGCTTTCTTT
TRBJ1-2,NA,TRBV14,NA,CASSQVGTVYGYTF,TGTGCCAGCAGCCAAGTGGGGACCGTCTATGGCTACACCTTC
TRBJ2-1,NA,TRBV2,NA,CASSGWEQFF,TGTGCCAGCAGCGGATGGGAGCAGTTCTTC
TRBJ1-2,NA,TRBV12-3/TRBV12-4,NA,CASSLSRLHGYTF,TGTGCCAGCAGTTTAAGCAGATTGCATGGCTACACCTTC
TRBJ2-5,TRBD2,TRBV27,NA,CASSFGGGRETQYF,TGTGCCAGCAGTTTTGGGGGAGGGCGAGAGACCCAGTACTTC
TRBJ1-6,TRBD1,TRBV10-2,many,CASKGQGDNSPLHF,TGCGCCAGTAAGGGACAGGGGGACAATTCACCCCTCCACTTT
TRBJ2-6,NA,TRBV21-1,few,CASSNPMAGRSGANVLTF,TGTGCCAGCAGCAATCCTATGGCAGGGCGCTCTGGGGCCAACGTCCTGACTTTC
TRBJ1-2,TRBD1,TRBV4-1,NA,CASSLGMRDRLNYGYTF,TGCGCCAGCAGCCTAGGAATGAGGGACAGACTTAACTATGGCTACACCTTC
TRBJ1-3,NA,TRBV5-1,NA,CASSSRDTSGNTIYF,TGCGCCAGCAGCTCGCGCGACACCTCTGGAAACACCATATATTTT
TRBJ2-2,NA,TRBV12-3/TRBV12-4,NA,CASRMLTGSTGELFF,TGTGCCAGCAGAATGCTGACAGGTAGCACCGGGGAGCTGTTTTTT
TRBJ2-5,NA,TRBV29-1,few,CSVEMDGETQYF,TGCAGCGTTGAAATGGATGGCGAGACCCAGTACTTC
TRBJ2-3,NA,TRBV7-6,NA,CASSPRGLDTQYF,TGTGCCAGCAGCCCACGGGGCCTAGATACGCAGTATTTT
TRBJ2-2,NA,TRBV30,NA,CAWNLGGVLGNTGELFF,TGTGCCTGGAACCTCGGCGGGGTCCTCGGGAACACCGGGGAGCTGTTTTTT
TRBJ1-2,NA,TRBV5-1,few,CASSVGVPGDGYTF,TGCGCCAGCAGCGTGGGGGTTCCGGGGGATGGCTACACCTTC
TRBJ2-7,NA,TRBV5-4,NA,CASSLVTTHEQYF,TGTGCCAGCAGCTTGGTCACCACCCACGAGCAGTACTTC
TRBJ1-1,TRBD1,TRBV19,few,CASSTRTGTFF,TGTGCCAGTAGTACCCGGACAGGGACTTTCTTT
TRBJ2-1,NA,TRBV12-3/TRBV12-4,NA,CASSYETRDNEQFF,TGTGCCAGCAGTTACGAGACGCGGGACAATGAGCAGTTCTTC
TRBJ2-2,NA,TRBV7-8,NA,CASSLGSTNTGELFF,TGTGCCAGCAGCTTAGGCTCAACGAACACCGGGGAGCTGTTTTTT
TRBJ2-5,NA,TRBV7-3,NA,CASSPYGGNQETQYF,TGTGCCAGCAGCCCATATGGCGGGAACCAAGAGACCCAGTACTTC
TRBJ1-6,NA,TRBV27,few,CASIGSSGVLHF,TGTGCCAGCATCGGGTCCAGCGGGGTTCTCCACTTT
TRBJ1-1,NA,TRBV5-5,NA,CASSPRTELNTEAFF,TGTGCCAGCAGTCCTCGGACAGAGCTGAACACTGAAGCTTTCTTT
TRBJ1-6,TRBD1,TRBV19,NA,CASRPKGAVGSPLHF,TGTGCCAGTAGACCCAAGGGGGCAGTCGGTTCACCCCTCCACTTT
TRBJ2-3,NA,TRBV18,NA,CASSPPMTDTQYF,TGTGCCAGCTCACCACCGATGACAGATACGCAGTATTTT
TRBJ1-1,NA,TRBV7-6,NA,CASSLWDLKGNTEAFF,TGTGCCAGCAGCTTATGGGACTTGAAGGGGAACACTGAAGCTTTCTTT
TRBJ2-7,NA,TRBV2,few,CASSAHWTDEQYF,TGTGCCAGCAGTGCCCATTGGACAGACGAGCAGTACTTC
TRBJ2-1,NA,TRBV7-9,few,CASSLTISEGYNEQFF,TGTGCCAGCAGCTTAACAATAAGCGAGGGGTACAATGAGCAGTTCTTC
TRBJ1-1,NA,TRBV29-1,NA,CSVDQWGTAEAFF,TGCAGCGTTGATCAATGGGGGACCGCTGAAGCTTTCTTT
TRBJ2-7,TRBD1,TRBV11-2,many,CASSQTGATYEQYF,TGTGCCAGCAGCCAGACAGGGGCGACCTACGAGCAGTACTTC
TRBJ1-1,NA,TRBV7-9,NA,CASSLARPRPGAFF,TGTGCCAGCAGCTTGGCACGCCCCAGGCCCGGAGCTTTCTTT
TRBJ1-5,NA,TRBV20-1,NA,CSALTDSFNQPQHF,TGCAGTGCTTTAACGGACAGTTTCAATCAGCCCCAGCATTTT
TRBJ2-3,TRBD1,TRBV24-1,NA,CATSDERTGARTDTQYF,TGTGCCACCAGTGATGAAAGGACAGGGGCGCGCACAGATACGCAGTATTTT
TRBJ2-3,NA,TRBV24-1,few,CATSDGGHAGDTQYF,TGTGCCACCAGTGATGGGGGACACGCAGGGGATACGCAGTATTTT
TRBJ2-2,NA,TRBV6-5,once,CASSYGTSTGELFF,TGTGCCAGCAGTTACGGGACGAGCACCGGGGAGCTGTTTTTT
TRBJ1-5,TRBD1,TRBV2,NA,CASKAGQGSNQPQHF,TGTGCCAGCAAGGCGGGACAGGGAAGCAATCAGCCCCAGCATTTT
TRBJ2-4,NA,TRBV12-5,few,CASGLGRKILAKNIQYF,TGTGCTAGTGGTTTGGGCCGGAAAATACTAGCCAAAAACATTCAGTACTTC
TRBJ2-3,TRBD2,TRBV12-3/TRBV12-4,NA,CASSHPERGPRTDTQYF,TGTGCCAGCAGTCACCCCGAGCGGGGGCCCCGAACAGATACGCAGTATTTT
TRBJ2-5,NA,TRBV6-6,few,CASSYAGGYQETQYF,TGTGCCAGCAGTTACGCAGGGGGGTACCAAGAGACCCAGTACTTC
TRBJ2-7,NA,TRBV27,NA,CASSLTRGSSGYEQYF,TGTGCCAGCAGTTTAACGAGGGGGTCCTCGGGGTACGAGCAGTACTTC
TRBJ1-4,NA,TRBV7-9,NA,CASSLRPATNEKLFF,TGTGCCAGCAGCTTACGACCGGCAACTAATGAAAAACTGTTTTTT
TRBJ1-2,NA,TRBV7-2,NA,CASSLGQVGYTF,TGTGCCAGCAGCTTAGGTCAGGTTGGCTACACCTTC
TRBJ1-1,TRBD1,TRBV5-6,few,CASSSQSTGGMNTEAFF,TGTGCCAGCAGCTCCCAATCGACAGGGGGCATGAACACTGAAGCTTTCTTT
TRBJ2-3,NA,TRBV7-2,NA,CASSFIPGVGTDTQYF,TGTGCCAGCAGCTTCATACCCGGGGTCGGGACAGATACGCAGTATTTT
TRBJ1-1,NA,TRBV5-1,few,CASSLGTVGSTEAFF,TGCGCCAGCAGCTTGGGAACTGTAGGGAGCACTGAAGCTTTCTTT
TRBJ2-2,NA,TRBV3-1,few,CASSQTSLKTGELFF,TGTGCCAGCAGCCAGACTAGTCTTAAGACCGGGGAGCTGTTTTTT
TRBJ2-3,TRBD2,TRBV9,once,CASSPGGGTTDTQYF,TGTGCCAGCAGCCCCGGCGGGGGGACCACAGATACGCAGTATTTT
TRBJ1-1,NA,TRBV11-3,NA,CASSFERRAAFF,TGTGCCAGCAGCTTCGAGCGACGGGCAGCTTTCTTT
TRBJ1-1,NA,TRBV7-9,NA,CASSRVGPNTEAFF,TGTGCCAGCAGCCGCGTTGGACCGAACACTGAAGCTTTCTTT
TRBJ2-2,NA,TRBV7-6,many,CASSLGLGSPSNTGELFF,TGTGCCAGCAGCTTAGGGTTGGGGAGCCCGTCGAACACCGGGGAGCTGTTTTTT
TRBJ2-6,TRBD1,TRBV7-9,NA,CASSSTGVTNVLTF,TGTGCCAGCAGCTCAACAGGGGTTACCAACGTCCTGACTTTC
TRBJ2-4,TRBD2,TRBV5-1,NA,CASSLAGVREDIQYF,TGCGCCAGCAGCCTCGCGGGGGTTAGGGAAGACATTCAGTACTTC
TRBJ2-1,TRBD1,TRBV7-6,NA,CASSPQGLNEQFF,TGTGCCAGCAGCCCACAGGGGCTTAATGAGCAGTTCTTC